The T cell receptor beta chain described here comes from a study of cytomegalovirus exposure and HLA in healthy donors. PCR was performed using 60 Vbeta and 13 Jbeta primers. The data were produced by immunoSEQ multiplex PCR, yet TCRdb's version contains in-frame clones alone and is incomplete. The sample consists of approximately 140,000 clones, around three quarters of them appearing once. The CDR3 length is 18 residues. V lost 9 bases to trimming and J lost 2 bases, with 28 bases between them. Germline V gene lookup returns CDR1 SGHRS and CDR2 YFSETQ. The material sequenced was PBMCs. The chain recombines TRBV5-1 with TRBJ2-3, with D possibly matching TRBD1 (6 bases). This clonotype originated in a woman aged 45 to 65 in good health and CMV-seronegative. The CDR3 region has the DNA TGCGCCACCCAGCTGGGGACATCGGGGCTGATTCCCACAGATACGCAGTATTTT. This codes for CATQLGTSGLIPTDTQYF.